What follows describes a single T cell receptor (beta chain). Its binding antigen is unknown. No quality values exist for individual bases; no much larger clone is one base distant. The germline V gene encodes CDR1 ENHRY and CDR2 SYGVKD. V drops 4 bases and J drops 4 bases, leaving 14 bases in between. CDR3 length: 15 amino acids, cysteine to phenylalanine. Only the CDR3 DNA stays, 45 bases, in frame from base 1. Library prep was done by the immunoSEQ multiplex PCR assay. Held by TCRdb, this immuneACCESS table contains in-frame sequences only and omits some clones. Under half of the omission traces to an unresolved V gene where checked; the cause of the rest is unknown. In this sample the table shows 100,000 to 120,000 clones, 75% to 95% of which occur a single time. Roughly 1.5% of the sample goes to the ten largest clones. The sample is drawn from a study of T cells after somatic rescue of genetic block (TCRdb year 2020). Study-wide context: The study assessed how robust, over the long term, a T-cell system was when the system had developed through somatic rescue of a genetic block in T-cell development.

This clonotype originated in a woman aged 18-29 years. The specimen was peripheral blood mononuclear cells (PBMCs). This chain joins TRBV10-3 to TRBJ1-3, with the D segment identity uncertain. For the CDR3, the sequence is CAISVGGLVGNTIYF. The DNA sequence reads TGTGCCATCAGTGTTGGAGGGCTGGTAGGAAACACCATATATTTT.